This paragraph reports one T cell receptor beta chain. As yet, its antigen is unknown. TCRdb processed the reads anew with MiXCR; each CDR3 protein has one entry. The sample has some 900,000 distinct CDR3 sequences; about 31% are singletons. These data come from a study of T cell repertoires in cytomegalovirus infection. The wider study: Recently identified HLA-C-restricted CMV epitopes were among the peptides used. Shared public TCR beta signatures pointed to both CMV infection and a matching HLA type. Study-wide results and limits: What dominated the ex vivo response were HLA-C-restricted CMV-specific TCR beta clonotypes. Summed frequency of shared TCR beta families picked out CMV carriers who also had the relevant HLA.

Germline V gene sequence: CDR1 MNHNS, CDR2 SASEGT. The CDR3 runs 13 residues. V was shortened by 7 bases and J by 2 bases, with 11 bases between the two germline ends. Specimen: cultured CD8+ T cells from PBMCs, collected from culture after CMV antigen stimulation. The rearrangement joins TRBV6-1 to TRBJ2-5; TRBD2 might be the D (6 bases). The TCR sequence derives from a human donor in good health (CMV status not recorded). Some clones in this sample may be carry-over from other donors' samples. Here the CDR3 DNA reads TGTGCCAGCACCAGGACTACGCAAGAGACCCAGTACTTC. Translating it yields CASTRTTQETQYF.